The clone carrying this T cell receptor (beta chain) was seen a few times. This CDR3 comprises 13 residues. Germline V gene sequence: CDR1 GTSNPN, CDR2 SVGIG (reference sequence). After removal of 5 bases from V and 7 bases from J, the junction contained 10 bases not matched to a gene. Per the original data handling: Nucleated cell number was recorded as an estimate derived from reference gene primer amplification. Assay used: immunoSEQ multiplex PCR; TCRdb lists only in-frame clones, some missing. Clonal size and the V and J genes are those of that table, whereas D and trimming came from the DNA. Among about 120,000 clones, 88% were seen once, and the ten largest hold 10%. This entry is derived from a study of blood T cell repertoires in COVID-19. About the research overall: Acute-phase and convalescent COVID-19 samples originated in the United States, Italy and Spain. From T cells, B-cell-depleted T cells, or PBMCs came the material, which was cDNA or gDNA.

Sequenced material: peripheral blood. This sequence was found in a man aged 50 to 60 with acute or convalescent COVID-19. The rearrangement joins TRBV30 to TRBJ1-2, with 7 bases matching TRBD1. The CDR3 region has the DNA TGTGCCTGGGCTCTACAGGGGAAAGCTGGCTACACCTTC. The encoded protein is CAWALQGKAGYTF.